This paragraph covers one T cell receptor beta chain sequence. This sample is part of a study of blood T cell repertoires in COVID-19. Study as a whole: Both acute and convalescent COVID-19 samples were obtained from the United States, Italy and Spain. The cDNA or gDNA used as material had been derived from T cells, B-cell-depleted T cells, or PBMCs.

Per the authors' pipeline: Using reference gene primer amplification, nucleated cell counts were estimated. TCRdb's table, derived via immunoSEQ multiplex PCR, lists solely in-frame clones and lacks some. The V and J calls and the clone size are those of that table, but D and trimming were determined from the DNA. The profile shows about 100,000 clones, 86% of them singletons. Trimming pared 0 bases from V and 0 bases from J, leaving 12 bases between. In germline, CDR1 is PRHDT, CDR2 FYEKMQ (reference sequence). CDR3 size: 16 residues. This sequence was found in a man older than 75 with acute or convalescent COVID-19. The chain combines TRBV13 with TRBJ2-7; perhaps TRBD2 as D (6 bases). The sequenced sample was peripheral blood. Written as DNA, the CDR3 is TGTGCCAGCAGCTTAGGCCGAGGCGGGGCCTCCTACGAGCAGTACTTC. It translates to CASSLGRGGASYEQYF.